This T cell receptor beta chain came from a study of control samples from healthy donors and cancer patients (dated by TCRdb to 2018 to 2020). Libraries were made using the immunoSEQ multiplex PCR assay. Drawn from immuneACCESS, this table holds only the in-frame rearrangements with V and J called that TCRdb kept. Clones are partly lost; checked studies trace under half to an unresolved V gene and leave the rest unexplained. For this sample the table gives roughly 130,000 clones, of which 91% were detected only once. The top ten hold roughly 8.8% of the sample. V is trimmed back by 3 bases and J by 6 bases, and the junction contains 8 bases that no gene match accounts for. CDR1 and CDR2 are drawn from the germline V gene (reference sequence): SEHNR, FQNEAQ. CDR3 length: 17 amino acids, cysteine to phenylalanine. The retained sequence is limited to the CDR3, 51 bases, with the frame set at the first base.

A word on this clone: Its antigen is currently not known. Per-nucleotide qualities are absent, and no much larger clonotype sits a single base away.

The chain is assembled from TRBV7-9 and TRBJ2-2; 12 bases in the junction line up with TRBD2. Material for sequencing was blood. The receptor was derived from a man younger than 30 in good health. The nucleotides are TGTGCCAGCAGCTTTCTCCCTAGCGGGGGGGCCTCCGGGGAGCTGTTTTTT. It specifies CASSFLPSGGASGELFF.